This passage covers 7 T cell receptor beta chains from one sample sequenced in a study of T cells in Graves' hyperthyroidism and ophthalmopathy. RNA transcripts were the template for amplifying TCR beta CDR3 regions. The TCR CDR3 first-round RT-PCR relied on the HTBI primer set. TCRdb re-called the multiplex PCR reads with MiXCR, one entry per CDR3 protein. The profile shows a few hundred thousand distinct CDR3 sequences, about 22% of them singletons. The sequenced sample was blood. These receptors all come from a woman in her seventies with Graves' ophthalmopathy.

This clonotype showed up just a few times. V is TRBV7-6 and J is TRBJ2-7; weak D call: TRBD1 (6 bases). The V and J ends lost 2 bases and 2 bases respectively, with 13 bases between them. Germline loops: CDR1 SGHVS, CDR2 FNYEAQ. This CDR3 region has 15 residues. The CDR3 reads CASSLSPTGTYEQYF. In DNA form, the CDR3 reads TGTGCCAGCAGCTTAAGCCCGACAGGCACCTACGAGCAGTACTTC.

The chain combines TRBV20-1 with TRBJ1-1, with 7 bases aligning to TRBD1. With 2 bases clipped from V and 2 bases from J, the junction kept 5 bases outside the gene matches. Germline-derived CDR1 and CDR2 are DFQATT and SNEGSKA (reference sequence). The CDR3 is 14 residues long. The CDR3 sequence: CSARKGASNTEAFF. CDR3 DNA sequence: TGCAGTGCTAGAAAGGGGGCTAGTAACACTGAAGCTTTCTTT.

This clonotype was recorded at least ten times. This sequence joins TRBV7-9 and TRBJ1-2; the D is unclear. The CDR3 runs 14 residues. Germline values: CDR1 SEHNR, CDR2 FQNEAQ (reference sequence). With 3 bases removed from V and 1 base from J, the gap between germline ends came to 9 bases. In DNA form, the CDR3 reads TGTGCCAGCAGCTTCGGAAACTTTAACTATGGCTACACCTTC. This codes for CASSFGNFNYGYTF.

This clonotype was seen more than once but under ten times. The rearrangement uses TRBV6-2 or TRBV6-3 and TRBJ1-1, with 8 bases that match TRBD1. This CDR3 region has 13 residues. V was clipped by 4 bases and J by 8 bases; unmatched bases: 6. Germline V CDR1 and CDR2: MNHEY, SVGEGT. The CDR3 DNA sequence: TGTGCCAGCAGTTCCGCGAGGACAGGGGAAGCTTTCTTT. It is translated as CASSSARTGEAFF.

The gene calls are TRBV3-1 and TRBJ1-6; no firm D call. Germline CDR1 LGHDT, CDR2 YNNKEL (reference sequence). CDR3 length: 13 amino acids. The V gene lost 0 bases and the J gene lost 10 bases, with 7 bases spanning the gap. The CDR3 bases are TGTGCCAGCAGCCAAGATCGAGGCTCACCCCTCCACTTT. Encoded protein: CASSQDRGSPLHF.

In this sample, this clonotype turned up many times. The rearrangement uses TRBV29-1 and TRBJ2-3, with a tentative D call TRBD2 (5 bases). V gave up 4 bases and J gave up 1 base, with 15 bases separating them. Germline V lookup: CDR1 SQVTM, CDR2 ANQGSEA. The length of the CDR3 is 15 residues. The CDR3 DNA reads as TGCAGCGTTGTTAAGTGGGAGTGGGGCACAGATACGCAGTATTTT. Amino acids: CSVVKWEWGTDTQYF.

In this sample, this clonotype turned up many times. CDR3 DNA: TGTGCCATCAGTGATGGGCCCTATGGCTACACCTTC. Translating gives CAISDGPYGYTF. The chain couples TRBV10-3 to TRBJ1-2; no firm D call. V lost 3 bases to trimming and J lost 4 bases, with 6 bases between them. The CDR3 consists of 12 residues. CDR1 is ENHRY and CDR2 is SYGVKD in the germline V gene.